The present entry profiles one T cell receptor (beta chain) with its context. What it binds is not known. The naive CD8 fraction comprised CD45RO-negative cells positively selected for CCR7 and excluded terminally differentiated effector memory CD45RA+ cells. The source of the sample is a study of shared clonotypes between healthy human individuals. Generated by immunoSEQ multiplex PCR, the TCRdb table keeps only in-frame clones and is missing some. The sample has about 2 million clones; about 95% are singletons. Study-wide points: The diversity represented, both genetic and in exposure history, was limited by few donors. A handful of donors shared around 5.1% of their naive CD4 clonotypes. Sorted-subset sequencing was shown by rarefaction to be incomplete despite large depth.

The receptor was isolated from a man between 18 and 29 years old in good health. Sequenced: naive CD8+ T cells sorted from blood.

For the CDR3, the DNA is TGTGCCAGCAGCTTCGGGGGGGCAGACTACGAGCAGTACTTC. As protein: CASSFGGADYEQYF. The chain employs TRBV5-4 and TRBJ2-7; 8 positions agree with TRBD2. V lost 2 bases and J lost 3; bases outside the gene matches: 4. The V gene's germline CDR1 is SGHNT and CDR2 YYREEE (reference sequence). The CDR3 length is 14 residues.